A selection of T cell receptor gamma chains follows, all from one sample in a study of gamma-delta T cells after stem cell transplantation. TCRdb ran CATT on the RT-PCR reads. The sample holds approximately 2,800 gamma-chain clones, more than 15% seen once. The material sequenced was gamma-delta T cells. These receptor sequences come from a human donor. It is not recorded whose cells these are; they may come from a transplant donor. CDR3s include the opening cysteine and the closing phenylalanine or tryptophan. Size tells how often a clone was seen (once, few, many) or the class of an expanded clone, and some rows leave it out.

TRGJ1/TRGJ2,TRGV4,NA,CATWDGLYKKLF,TGTGCCACCTGGGATGGTCTCTATAAGAAACTCTTT
TRGJ1/TRGJ2,TRGV4,NA,CATWDGLNYYKKLF,TGTGCCACCTGGGATGGGCTCAATTATTATAAGAAACTCTTT
TRGJ1/TRGJ2,TRGV4,NA,CATWDGLYKKLF,TGTGCCACCTGGGATGGGCTCTATAAGAAACTCTTT
TRGJ1/TRGJ2,TRGV9,NA,CALWEELYYKKLF,TGTGCCTTGTGGGAGGAACTTTATTATAAGAAACTCTTT
TRGJ1/TRGJ2,TRGV4,few,CATWDGDYKKLF,TGTGCCACCTGGGATGGAGATTATAAGAAACTCTTT
TRGJP2,TRGV2,NA,CATWDGDSSDWIKTF,TGTGCCACCTGGGACGGGGATAGTAGCGATTGGATCAAGACGTTT
TRGJ1/TRGJ2,TRGV9,NA,CALWDESDYYKKLF,TGTGCCTTGTGGGATGAGTCGGATTATTATAAGAAACTCTTT
TRGJ1/TRGJ2,TRGV9,NA,CALWEVQRKLF,TGTGCCTTGTGGGAGGTGCAGAGGAAACTCTTT
TRGJ1/TRGJ2,TRGV2,NA,CATWDGPPSYYKKLF,TGTGCCACCTGGGACGGGCCTCCAAGCTATTATAAGAAACTCTTT
TRGJ1/TRGJ2,TRGV8,few,CATWVKNYYKKLF,TGTGCCACCTGGGTGAAGAATTATTATAAGAAACTCTTT
TRGJ1/TRGJ2,TRGV2,NA,CATWDGPVYYKKLF,TGTGCCACCTGGGACGGGCCGGTTTATTATAAGAAACTCTTT
TRGJP2,TRGV2,NA,CATWDGISDWIKTF,TGTGCCACCTGGGACGGGATAAGTGATTGGATCAAGACGTTT
TRGJ1/TRGJ2,TRGV9,large,CALWEAPYYKKLF,TGTGCCTTGTGGGAGGCCCCTTATTATAAGAAACTCTTT
TRGJ1/TRGJ2,TRGV9,NA,CALWDTEPGGRKLF,TGTGCCTTGTGGGACACAGAACCCGGGGGAAGGAAACTATTT
TRGJ1/TRGJ2,TRGV9,medium-sized,CALWEVYKKLF,TGTGCCTTGTGGGAGGTGTATAAGAAACTCTTT
TRGJ1/TRGJ2,TRGV3,NA,CATWDRPPYKKLF,TGTGCCACCTGGGACAGGCCCCCTTATAAGAAACTCTTT
TRGJ1/TRGJ2,TRGV2,medium-sized,CATWDGNNNYYKKLF,TGTGCCACCTGGGACGGGAACAATAATTATTATAAGAAACTCTTT
TRGJ1/TRGJ2,TRGV2,few,CATWDGPNMKKLF,TGCGCCACCTGGGACGGACCCAATATGAAGAAACTCTTT
TRGJ1/TRGJ2,TRGV4,NA,CATWDVNYKKLF,TGTGCCACCTGGGATGTGAATTATAAGAAACTCTTT
TRGJP,TRGV9,NA,CALWEVRQQELGKKIEVF,TGTGCCTTGTGGGAGGTGCGGCAACAGGAGTTGGGCAAAAAAATCGAGGTATTT
TRGJ1/TRGJ2,TRGV3,large,CATWDTARHKKLF,TGTGCCACCTGGGACACCGCCCGACATAAGAAACTCTTT
TRGJ1/TRGJ2,TRGV8,few,CATWDRLRYKKLF,TGTGCCACCTGGGATAGGCTTCGGTATAAGAAACTCTTT
TRGJ1/TRGJ2,TRGV9,NA,CALWEPHDKKLF,TGTGCCTTGTGGGAGCCTCATGATAAGAAACTCTTT
TRGJ1/TRGJ2,TRGV3,few,CATWDRRGVWYKKLF,TGTGCCACCTGGGACAGGCGGGGGGTTTGGTATAAGAAACTCTTT
TRGJ1/TRGJ2,TRGV8,NA,CATPEGFYYKKLF,TGTGCCACACCTGAGGGCTTTTATTATAAGAAACTCTTT
TRGJ1/TRGJ2,TRGV4,few,CATWEWKKLF,TGTGCCACCTGGGAATGGAAGAAACTCTTT
TRGJ1/TRGJ2,TRGV8,NA,CATWDRANYYKKLF,TGTGCCACCTGGGATAGAGCGAATTATTATAAGAAACTCTTT
TRGJP,TRGV9,few,CALWEPPQELGKKIKVF,TGTGCCTTGTGGGAGCCGCCTCAAGAGTTAGGCAAAAAAATCAAGGTATTT
TRGJ1/TRGJ2,TRGV8,NA,CATWEDYYKKLF,TGTGCCACCTGGGAGGATTATTATAAGAAACTCTTT
TRGJ1/TRGJ2,TRGV3,NA,CATWDREKKLF,TGTGCCACCTGGGACAGGGAGAAGAAACTCTTT
TRGJP1,TRGV2,NA,CATWDLNRWFKIF,TGTGCCACCTGGGACCTTAACCGTTGGTTCAAGATATTT